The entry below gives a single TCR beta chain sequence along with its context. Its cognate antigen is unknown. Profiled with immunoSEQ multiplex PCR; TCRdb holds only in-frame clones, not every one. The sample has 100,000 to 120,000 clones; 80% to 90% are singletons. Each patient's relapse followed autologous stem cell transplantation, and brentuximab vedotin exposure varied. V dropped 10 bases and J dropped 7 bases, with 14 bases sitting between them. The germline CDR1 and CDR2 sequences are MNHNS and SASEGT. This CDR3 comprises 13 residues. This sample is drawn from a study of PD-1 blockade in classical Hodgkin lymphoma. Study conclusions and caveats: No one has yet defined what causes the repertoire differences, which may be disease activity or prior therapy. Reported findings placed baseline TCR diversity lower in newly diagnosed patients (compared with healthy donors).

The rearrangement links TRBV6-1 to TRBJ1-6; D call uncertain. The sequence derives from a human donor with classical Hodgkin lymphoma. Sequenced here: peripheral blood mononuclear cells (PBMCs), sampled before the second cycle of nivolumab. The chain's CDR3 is CATLAPGNSPLHF. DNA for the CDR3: TGTGCCACCCTGGCCCCGGGGAATTCACCCCTCCACTTT.